A single sample gave rise to the 8 T cell receptor beta chains below, sequenced in a study of blood T cell repertoires in COVID-19. Method: immunoSEQ multiplex PCR; TCRdb's copy keeps in-frame clones and lacks some. Of about 130,000 clones listed, roughly 90% are singletons. Sequenced input: peripheral blood. These receptors originate from a man in his fifties with active COVID-19.

In this sample, this clone turned up once. The chain couples TRBV5-4 to TRBJ1-2; weak D call: TRBD1 (6 bases). Trimming took off 1 base at V and 1 base at J, with 14 bases between the two ends. Germline assignment: CDR1 SGHNT and CDR2 YYREEE (reference sequence). The CDR3 has 16 residues. CDR3 sequence: CASSLFGDTINYGYTF. In DNA, the CDR3 is TGTGCCAGCAGCTTGTTCGGGGACACAATTAACTATGGCTACACCTTC.

The CDR3 reads CASSLGSSYEQYF. CDR3 nucleotide sequence: TGTGCCAGCAGCTTGGGGAGCTCCTACGAGCAGTACTTC. The V and J genes are TRBV11-1 and TRBJ2-7; perhaps TRBD2 as D (5 bases). V was cut by 3 bases and J by 0 bases, with 6 bases left in between. This CDR3 region has 13 residues. The germline gives CDR1 SGHAT, CDR2 FQDESV (reference sequence). Supplemented by reference TRBV11-1 and TRBJ2-7, the full variable domain reads EAEVAQSPRYKITEKSQAVAFWCDPISGHATLYWYRQILGQGPELLVQFQDESVVDDSQLPKDRFSAERLKGVDSTLKIQPAELGDSAMYLCASSLGSSYEQYFGPGTRLTVT.

The V call is TRBV12-5, the J call TRBJ1-3; D unresolved. V was clipped by 8 bases and J by 0 bases, with 8 bases between them. Germline V gene lookup returns CDR1 LGHNT and CDR2 FRNRAP. The CDR3 is 13 amino acids. CDR3 residues: CASQQISGNTIYF. CDR3 DNA sequence: TGTGCTAGTCAACAGATCTCTGGAAACACCATATATTTT.

This chain links TRBV19 with TRBJ2-7; 8 nucleotides agree with TRBD2. The J segment lost 4 bases and the V segment lost 11 bases, leaving 7 bases of the junction unmatched. This CDR3 is built from 12 residues. Germline CDR1 and CDR2: LNHDA and SQIVND (reference sequence). DNA of the CDR3: TGTGCCCACCGGGGGGGGGAGTACGAGCAGTACTTC. Translation: CAHRGGEYEQYF. Looking up the rest from reference TRBV19 and TRBJ2-7 gives the full variable domain: DGGITQSPKYLFRKEGQNVTLSCEQNLNHDAMYWYRQDPGQGLRLIYYSQIVNDFQKGDIAEGYSVSREKKESFPLTVTSAQKNPTAFYLCAHRGGEYEQYFGPGTRLTVT.

This sequence joins TRBV5-5 and TRBJ2-5; TRBD1 aligns across 8 bases. CDR1 and CDR2 from the germline V gene are SGHKS and YYEKEE (reference sequence). V lost 4 bases, J lost 5 bases, and 10 bases stayed unmatched. This CDR3 contains 15 residues. DNA for the CDR3: TGTGCCAGCAGCGCGGCAGGGGGCATGGGGGAGACCCAGTACTTC. Its translation is CASSAAGGMGETQYF.

The chain has TRBV19 and TRBJ1-1; D is perhaps TRBD1 (5 bases). Germline CDR1 and CDR2: LNHDA and SQIVND (reference sequence). V shed 1 base and J shed 5 bases, with 11 bases lying between them. The CDR3 spans 14 residues. CDR3 protein: CASSIVRDQTEAFF. The CDR3 coding sequence is TGTGCCAGTAGTATAGTCAGGGATCAAACTGAAGCTTTCTTT.

V is TRBV11-1 and J is TRBJ2-7, with unresolved D. CDR3 length: 15 amino acids. V lost 1 base to trimming and J lost 6 bases, with 16 bases between them. From germline, CDR1 is SGHAT and CDR2 FQDESV (reference sequence). CDR3 protein: CASSLVLGIFGEQYF. The CDR3, as DNA: TGTGCCAGCAGCTTAGTTCTAGGTATTTTCGGCGAGCAGTACTTC.

The rearrangement links TRBV29-1 to TRBJ2-2; TRBD1 agrees at 9 bases. The CDR3 totals 15 residues. Losses at the gene ends were 6 bases for V and 0 bases for J; bases not matched to a gene: 5. The germline V gene has CDR1 SQVTM and CDR2 ANQGSEA. The chain's CDR3 is CSVLGQGTNTGELFF. The DNA for the CDR3 is TGCAGCGTGCTCGGACAGGGGACGAACACCGGGGAGCTGTTTTTT.